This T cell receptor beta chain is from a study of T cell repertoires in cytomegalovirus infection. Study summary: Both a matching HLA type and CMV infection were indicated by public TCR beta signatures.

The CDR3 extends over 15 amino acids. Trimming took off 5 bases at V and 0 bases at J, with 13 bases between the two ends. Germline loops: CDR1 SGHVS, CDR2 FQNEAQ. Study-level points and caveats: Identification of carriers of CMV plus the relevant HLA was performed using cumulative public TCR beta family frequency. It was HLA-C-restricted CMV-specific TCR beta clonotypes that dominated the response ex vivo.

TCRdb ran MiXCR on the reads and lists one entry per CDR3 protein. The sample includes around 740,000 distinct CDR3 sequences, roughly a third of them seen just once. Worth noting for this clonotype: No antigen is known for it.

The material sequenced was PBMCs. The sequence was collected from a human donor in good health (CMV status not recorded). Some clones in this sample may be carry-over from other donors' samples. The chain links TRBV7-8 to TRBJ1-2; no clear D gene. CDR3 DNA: TGTGCCAGCAGCCCATCTATCGGGCCTAACTATGGCTACACCTTC. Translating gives CASSPSIGPNYGYTF. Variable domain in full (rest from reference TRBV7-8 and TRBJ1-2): GAGVSQSPRYKVAKRGQDVALRCDPISGHVSLFWYQQALGQGPEFLTYFQNEAQLDKSGLPSDRFFAERPEGSVSTLKIQRTQQEDSAVYLCASSPSIGPNYGYTFGSGTRLTVV.